This T cell receptor beta chain derives from a study of blood T cell repertoires in COVID-19. Study overall: The analysed material was cDNA or gDNA that came from T cells, B-cell-depleted T cells, or PBMCs.

Patients from Seattle were sampled longitudinally, starting during active infection. The table lists this clone with a count of one. The CDR3 spans 12 residues. Germline CDR1 SGHTA, CDR2 FQGNSA. V was clipped by 5 bases and J by 10 bases, with 12 bases between them. Profiled with immunoSEQ multiplex PCR; TCRdb holds only in-frame clones, not every one. The sample gives 230,000 or so clones, around 90% of which show up once; roughly 2% is in the top ten. This receptor was taken from a woman between 55 and 75 years old with COVID-19, enrolled during active disease. The V call is TRBV7-2, the J call TRBJ2-1; maybe TRBD1 (5 bases). The sequenced sample was peripheral blood. The CDR3 nucleotides are TGTGCCAGCAGCAATTTAGGGGTCGAGCAGTTCTTC. As protein: CASSNLGVEQFF.